These 7 T cell receptor beta chains were all obtained from the same sample, sequenced in a study of CD8 T cells in ankylosing spondylitis. MiXCR was run by TCRdb on the 5' RACE reads, yielding one entry per CDR3 protein. Altogether 100,000 to 150,000 distinct CDR3 sequences are present, approximately 10% being singletons, with the ten largest covering less than 5%. Sequencing used blood, either unsorted or a sorted T cell fraction (not recorded which). The origin of the receptors is a female donor with ankylosing spondylitis or in good health (not recorded which).

This clonotype was detected many times. The V gene is TRBV7-9, the J gene TRBJ2-1; the match to TRBD2 covers 7 bases. CDR3 length equals 14 residues. V lost 5 bases, J lost 2 bases, and 3 bases stayed unmatched. Germline V CDR1 and CDR2: SEHNR, FQNEAQ (reference sequence). The CDR3 DNA reads as TGTGCCAGCAGCCGTACTAGCGCCTACAATGAGCAGTTCTTC. This encodes CASSRTSAYNEQFF.

This clonotype turned up a few times. This rearrangement joins TRBV7-8 to TRBJ2-2; TRBD1 agrees at 9 bases. V shed 5 bases, J shed 9 bases, and the junction held 10 bases outside the gene matches. Per the germline V gene, CDR1 is SGHVS and CDR2 is FQNEAQ. The CDR3 totals 15 residues. CDR3 protein: CASSLQGASMRELFF. CDR3 nucleotides: TGTGCCAGCAGCCTACAGGGGGCGTCAATGAGGGAGCTGTTTTTT.

The table lists this clonotype with many counts. The V gene is TRBV5-6, the J gene TRBJ1-3; perhaps TRBD1 as D (5 bases). V lost 1 base to trimming and J lost 2 bases, with 7 bases between them. Germline V lookup: CDR1 SGHDT, CDR2 YYEEEE. The CDR3 is 14 amino acids. The DNA for the CDR3 is TGTGCCAGCAGCTTGAGGACAACTGGAAACACCATATATTTT. Encoded protein: CASSLRTTGNTIYF. Combining the CDR3 with reference TRBV5-6 and TRBJ1-3 gives the whole variable domain DAGVTQSPTHLIKTRGQQVTLRCSPKSGHDTVSWYQQALGQGPQFIFQYYEEEERQRGNFPDRFSGHQFPNYSSELNVNALLLGDSALYLCASSLRTTGNTIYFGEGSWLTVV.

This clonotype appeared many times. The rearrangement joins TRBV12-3 or TRBV12-4 to TRBJ2-2; 8 nucleotides line up with TRBD1. This CDR3 has 15 amino acids. V gave up 8 bases and J gave up 5 bases; unmatched junction bases: 10. CDR3 DNA sequence: TGTGCCAGCTGTTGGGCAGGGGGCGAGACCGGGGAGCTGTTTTTT. Its translation: CASCWAGGETGELFF.

A few counts support this clonotype. V is TRBV28 and J is TRBJ2-7, with D hard to call. Trimming cost V 7 bases and J 2 bases, with 24 bases left between them. Germline-derived CDR1 and CDR2 are MDHEN and SYDVKM. The CDR3 length is 17 residues. The CDR3 bases are TGTGCCAGCACCCCTTCACTCGGCGGCCGTTTGACCTACGAGCAGTACTTC. It yields the protein CASTPSLGGRLTYEQYF.

This clonotype was seen ten or more times. The chain has TRBV11-2 and TRBJ2-3; 11 bases are shared with TRBD2. The J segment lost 0 bases and the V segment lost 5 bases, leaving 4 bases of the junction unmatched. The CDR3 contains 16 residues. CDR1 and CDR2 from the germline V gene are SGHAT and FQNNGV. For the CDR3, the DNA is TGTGCCAGCAGCCCGGGACTAGCGGTTAGCACAGATACGCAGTATTTT. Amino acid sequence: CASSPGLAVSTDTQYF.

A remark on this clonotype: This could be a read error, since a much larger clone is one nucleotide away. The chain joins TRBV6-1 to TRBJ2-3; D is perhaps TRBD2 (7 bases). V lost 7 bases, J lost 5 bases, and 19 bases lay in between. Germline V gene sequence: CDR1 MNHNS, CDR2 SASEGT. The CDR3 is 15 amino acids. The CDR3 DNA follows: TGTGCCAGCATCCCGAGGGGGGGGGCCGGAGATACGCAGTATTTT. Its translation is CASIPRGGAGDTQYF.